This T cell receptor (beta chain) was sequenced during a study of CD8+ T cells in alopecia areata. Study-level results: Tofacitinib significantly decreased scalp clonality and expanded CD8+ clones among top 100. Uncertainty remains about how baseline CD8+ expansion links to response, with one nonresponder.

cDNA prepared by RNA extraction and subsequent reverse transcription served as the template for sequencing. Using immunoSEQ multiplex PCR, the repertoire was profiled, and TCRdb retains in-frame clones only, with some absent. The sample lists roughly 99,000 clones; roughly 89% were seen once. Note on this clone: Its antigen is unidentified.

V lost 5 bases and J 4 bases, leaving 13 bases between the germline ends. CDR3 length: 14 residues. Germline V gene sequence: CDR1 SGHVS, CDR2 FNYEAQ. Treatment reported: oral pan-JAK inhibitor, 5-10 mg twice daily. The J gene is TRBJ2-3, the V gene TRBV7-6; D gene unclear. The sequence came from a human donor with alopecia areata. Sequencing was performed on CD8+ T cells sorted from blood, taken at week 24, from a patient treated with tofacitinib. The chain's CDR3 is CASSVGPGPDTQYF. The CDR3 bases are TGTGCCAGCAGCGTTGGCCCTGGGCCAGATACGCAGTATTTT. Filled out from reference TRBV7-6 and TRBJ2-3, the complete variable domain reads GAGVSQSPRYKVTKRGQDVALRCDPISGHVSLYWYRQALGQGPEFLTYFNYEAQQDKSGLPNDRFSAERPEGSISTLTIQRTEQRDSAMYRCASSVGPGPDTQYFGPGTRLTVL.